This TCR beta chain was documented in a study of T-cell reconstitution after alpha-beta-depleted transplantation in children. Unique molecular identifiers were built into the TCRbeta library. TCRdb reprocessed the PCR reads via MiXCR and lists one record per CDR3 protein. Of about 580,000 distinct CDR3 sequences detected, 20% to 25% appear once; the ten largest clones hold approximately 14%. Whole-study results and caveats: At around two months after transplant, the alpha-beta T cells were reportedly derived from several hundred expanded clones that came from non-depleted graft cells. Day-60 TCRbeta diversity that was high in some patients was derived from surviving recipient T cells and thymic progenitors. After one year, T-cell counts and TCRbeta diversity mostly came from new T cells.

In this sample, this clonotype turned up a few times. What it binds is not known. The V end lost 6 bases, the J end lost 14 bases, and 8 bases lay between the germline ends. This CDR3 contains 10 residues. The chain joins TRBV12-3 or TRBV12-4 to TRBJ1-6; no firm D call. Sequencing used PBMCs, mostly from graft donor cells, obtained 360 days after TCRalphabeta/CD19-depleted stem cell transplant. The TCR was taken from a boy under two years old who had a stem cell transplant for acute myeloid leukemia, so the T cells may come from the graft donor. The CDR3 DNA sequence: TGTGCCAGCAGGGGAGGATCCCTCCACTTT. Its translation: CASRGGSLHF.